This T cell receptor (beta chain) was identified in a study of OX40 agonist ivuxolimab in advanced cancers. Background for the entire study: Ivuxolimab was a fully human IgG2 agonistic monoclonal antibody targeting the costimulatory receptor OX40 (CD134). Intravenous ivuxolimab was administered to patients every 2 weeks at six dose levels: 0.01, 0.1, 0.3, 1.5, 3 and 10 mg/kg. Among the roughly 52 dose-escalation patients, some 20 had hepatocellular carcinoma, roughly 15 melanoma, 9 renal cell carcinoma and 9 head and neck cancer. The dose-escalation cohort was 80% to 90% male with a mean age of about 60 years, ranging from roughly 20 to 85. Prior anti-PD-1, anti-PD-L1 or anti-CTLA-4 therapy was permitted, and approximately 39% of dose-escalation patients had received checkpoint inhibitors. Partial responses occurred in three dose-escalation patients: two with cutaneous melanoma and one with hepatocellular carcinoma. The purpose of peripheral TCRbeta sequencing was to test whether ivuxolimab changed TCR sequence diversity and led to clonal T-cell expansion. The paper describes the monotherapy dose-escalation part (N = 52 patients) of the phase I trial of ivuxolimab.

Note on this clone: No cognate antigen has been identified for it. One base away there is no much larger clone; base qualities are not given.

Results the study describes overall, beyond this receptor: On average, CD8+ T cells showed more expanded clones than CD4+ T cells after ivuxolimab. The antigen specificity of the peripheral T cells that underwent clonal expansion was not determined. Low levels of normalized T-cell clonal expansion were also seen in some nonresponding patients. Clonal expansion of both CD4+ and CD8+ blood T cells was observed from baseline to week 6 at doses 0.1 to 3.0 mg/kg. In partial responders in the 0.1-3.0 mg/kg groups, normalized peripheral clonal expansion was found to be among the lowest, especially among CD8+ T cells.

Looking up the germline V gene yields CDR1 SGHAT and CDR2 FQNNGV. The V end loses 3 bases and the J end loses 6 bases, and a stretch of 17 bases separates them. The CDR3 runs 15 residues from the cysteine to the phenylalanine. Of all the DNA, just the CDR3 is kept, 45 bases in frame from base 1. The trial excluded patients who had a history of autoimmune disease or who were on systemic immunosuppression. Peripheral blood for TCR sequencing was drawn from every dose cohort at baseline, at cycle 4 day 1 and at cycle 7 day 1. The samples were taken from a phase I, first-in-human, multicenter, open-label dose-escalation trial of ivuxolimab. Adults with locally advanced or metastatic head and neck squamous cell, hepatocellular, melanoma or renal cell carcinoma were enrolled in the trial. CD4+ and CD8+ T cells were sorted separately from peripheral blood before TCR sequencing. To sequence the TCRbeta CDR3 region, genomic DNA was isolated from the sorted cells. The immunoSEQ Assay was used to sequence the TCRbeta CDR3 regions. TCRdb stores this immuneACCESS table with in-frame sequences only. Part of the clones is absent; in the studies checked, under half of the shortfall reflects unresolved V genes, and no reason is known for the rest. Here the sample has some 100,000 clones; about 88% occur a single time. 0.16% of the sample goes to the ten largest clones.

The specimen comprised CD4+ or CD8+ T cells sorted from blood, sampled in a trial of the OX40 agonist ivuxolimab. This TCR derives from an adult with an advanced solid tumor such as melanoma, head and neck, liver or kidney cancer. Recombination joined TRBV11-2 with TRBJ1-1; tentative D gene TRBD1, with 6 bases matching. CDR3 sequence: CASSFTGPTGAEAFF. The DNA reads TGTGCCAGCAGCTTCACAGGGCCCACGGGCGCTGAAGCTTTCTTT.